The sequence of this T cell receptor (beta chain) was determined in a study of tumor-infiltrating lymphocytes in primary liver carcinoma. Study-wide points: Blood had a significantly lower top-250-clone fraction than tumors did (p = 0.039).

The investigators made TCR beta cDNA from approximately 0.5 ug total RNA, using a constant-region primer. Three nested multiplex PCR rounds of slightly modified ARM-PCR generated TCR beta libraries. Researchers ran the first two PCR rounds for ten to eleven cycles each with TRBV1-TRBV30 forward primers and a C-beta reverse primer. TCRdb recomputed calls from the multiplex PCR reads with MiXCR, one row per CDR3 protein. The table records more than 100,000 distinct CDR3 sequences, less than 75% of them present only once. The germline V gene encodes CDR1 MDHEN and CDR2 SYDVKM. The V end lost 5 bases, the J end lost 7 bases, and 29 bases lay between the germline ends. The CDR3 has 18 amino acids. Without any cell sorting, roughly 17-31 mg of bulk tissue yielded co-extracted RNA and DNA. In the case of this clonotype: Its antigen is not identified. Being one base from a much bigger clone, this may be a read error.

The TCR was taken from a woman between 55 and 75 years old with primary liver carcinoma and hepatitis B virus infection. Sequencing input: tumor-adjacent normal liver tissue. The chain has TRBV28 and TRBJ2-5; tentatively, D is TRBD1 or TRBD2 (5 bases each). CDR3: CASSLRGGGFILRGTQYF. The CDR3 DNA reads TGTGCCAGCAGTCTAAGGGGTGGCGGGTTTATCCTCCGAGGGACCCAGTACTTC.